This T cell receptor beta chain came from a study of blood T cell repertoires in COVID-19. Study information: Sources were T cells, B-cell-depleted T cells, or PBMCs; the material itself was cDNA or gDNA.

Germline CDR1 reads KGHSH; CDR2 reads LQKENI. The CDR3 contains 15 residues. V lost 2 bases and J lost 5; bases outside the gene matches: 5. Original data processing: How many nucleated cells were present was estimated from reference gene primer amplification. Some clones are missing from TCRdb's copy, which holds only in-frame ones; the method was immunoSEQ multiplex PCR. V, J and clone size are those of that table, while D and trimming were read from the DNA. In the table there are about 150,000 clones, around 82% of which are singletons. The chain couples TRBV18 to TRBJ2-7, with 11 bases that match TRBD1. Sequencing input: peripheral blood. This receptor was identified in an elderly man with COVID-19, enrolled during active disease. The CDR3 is CASSPSGQGAHEQYF. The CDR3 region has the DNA TGTGCCAGCTCACCAAGCGGACAGGGGGCCCACGAGCAGTACTTC. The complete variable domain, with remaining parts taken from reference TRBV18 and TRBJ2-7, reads NAGVMQNPRHLVRRRGQEARLRCSPMKGHSHVYWYRQLPEEGLKFMVYLQKENIIDESGMPKERFSAEFPKEGPSILRIQQVVRGDSAAYFCASSPSGQGAHEQYFGPGTRLTVT.